This is a list of T cell receptor beta chains from one sample in a study of T cells expressing NK-cell markers. TCRdb reprocessed the 5' RACE reads and reports one entry per CDR3 protein, with no DNA. This listing includes about 260,000 distinct CDR3 sequences. The sequencing input was blood T cells: a sorted CD56 or NKG2C T cell subset, CD4+ or CD8+ T cells, or bulk PBMC T cells (not recorded which). The receptors were sampled from a woman between 18 and 70 years old in good health. Both conserved end residues are part of each CDR3. The order of the fields is J gene, V gene, CDR3 length, CDR3 protein.

j_gene: TRBJ1-2
v_gene: TRBV20-1
len: 15
CDR3aa: CSARDRGGSMPGYTF

j_gene: TRBJ2-1
v_gene: TRBV5-6
len: 16
CDR3aa: CASRTDWGSSYNEQFF

j_gene: TRBJ1-5
v_gene: TRBV20-1
len: 14
CDR3aa: CSAPDRVGNQPQHF

j_gene: TRBJ1-1
v_gene: TRBV20-1
len: 14
CDR3aa: CSAEGPPKNTEAFF

j_gene: TRBJ2-1
v_gene: TRBV12-3/TRBV12-4
len: 14
CDR3aa: CASRPGQGSNEQFF

j_gene: TRBJ1-2
v_gene: TRBV29-1
len: 11
CDR3aa: CSVVTGGGYTF

j_gene: TRBJ1-3
v_gene: TRBV7-9
len: 16
CDR3aa: CASSPGQSGTGNTIYF

j_gene: TRBJ2-4
v_gene: TRBV28
len: 14
CDR3aa: CASSSGPQLGIQYF

j_gene: TRBJ2-5
v_gene: TRBV20-1
len: 14
CDR3aa: CSARDPPRQETQYF

j_gene: TRBJ1-2
v_gene: TRBV5-6
len: 13
CDR3aa: CASRLGRHYGYTF

j_gene: TRBJ1-1
v_gene: TRBV5-1
len: 15
CDR3aa: CASSLVGGLFTEAFF

j_gene: TRBJ2-7
v_gene: TRBV25-1
len: 15
CDR3aa: CASSEWTSGSYEQYF

j_gene: TRBJ2-1
v_gene: TRBV5-6
len: 15
CDR3aa: CASSSLDRKFNEQFF

j_gene: TRBJ1-1
v_gene: TRBV29-1
len: 11
CDR3aa: CSGRGGTEAFF

j_gene: TRBJ1-1
v_gene: TRBV7-2
len: 13
CDR3aa: CASNPLIGTEAFF

j_gene: TRBJ2-7
v_gene: TRBV6-5
len: 17
CDR3aa: CASSYSVGAGLSYEQYF

j_gene: TRBJ2-1
v_gene: TRBV7-2
len: 15
CDR3aa: CASSARLAGDMHLFF

j_gene: TRBJ1-6
v_gene: TRBV5-1
len: 16
CDR3aa: CASSPRGQGSSSPLHF